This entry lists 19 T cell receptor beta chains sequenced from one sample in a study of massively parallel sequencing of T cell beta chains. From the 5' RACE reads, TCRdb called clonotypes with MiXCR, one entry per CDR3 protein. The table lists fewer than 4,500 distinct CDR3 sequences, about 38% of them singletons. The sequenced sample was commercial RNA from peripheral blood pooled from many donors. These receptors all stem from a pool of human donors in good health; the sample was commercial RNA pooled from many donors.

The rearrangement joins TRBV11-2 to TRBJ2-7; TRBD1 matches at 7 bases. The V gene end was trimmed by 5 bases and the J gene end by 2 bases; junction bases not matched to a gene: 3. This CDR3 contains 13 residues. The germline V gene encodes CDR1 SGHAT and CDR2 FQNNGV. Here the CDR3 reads CASSIGQAYEQYF. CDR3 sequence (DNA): TGTGCCAGCAGCATCGGACAGGCCTACGAGCAGTACTTC.

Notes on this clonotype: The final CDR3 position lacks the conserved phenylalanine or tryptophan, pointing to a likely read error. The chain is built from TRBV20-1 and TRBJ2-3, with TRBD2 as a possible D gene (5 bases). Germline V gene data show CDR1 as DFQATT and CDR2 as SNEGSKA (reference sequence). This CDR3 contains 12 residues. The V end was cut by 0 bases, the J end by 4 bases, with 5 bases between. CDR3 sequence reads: CSARDSADTQYL. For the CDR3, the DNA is TGCAGTGCTAGAGATAGCGCAGATACGCAGTATTTG.

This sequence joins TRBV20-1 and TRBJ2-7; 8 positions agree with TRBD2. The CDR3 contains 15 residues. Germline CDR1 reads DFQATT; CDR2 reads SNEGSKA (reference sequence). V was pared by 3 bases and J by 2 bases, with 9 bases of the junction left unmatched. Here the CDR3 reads CSARTGTRKPYEQYF. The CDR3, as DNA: TGCAGTGCTAGGACCGGGACTAGAAAACCCTACGAGCAGTACTTC.

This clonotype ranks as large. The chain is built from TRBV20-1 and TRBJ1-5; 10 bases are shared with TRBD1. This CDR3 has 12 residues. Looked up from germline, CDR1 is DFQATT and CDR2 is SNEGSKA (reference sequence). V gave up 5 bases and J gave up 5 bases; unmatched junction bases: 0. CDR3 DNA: TGCAGTGCTGGACAGGGGGATCAGCCCCAGCATTTT. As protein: CSAGQGDQPQHF.

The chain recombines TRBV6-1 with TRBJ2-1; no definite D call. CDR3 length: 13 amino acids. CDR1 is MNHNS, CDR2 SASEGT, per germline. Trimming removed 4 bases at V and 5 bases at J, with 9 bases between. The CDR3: CASSAVADNEQFF. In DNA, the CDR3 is TGTGCCAGCAGTGCGGTCGCGGACAATGAGCAGTTCTTC.

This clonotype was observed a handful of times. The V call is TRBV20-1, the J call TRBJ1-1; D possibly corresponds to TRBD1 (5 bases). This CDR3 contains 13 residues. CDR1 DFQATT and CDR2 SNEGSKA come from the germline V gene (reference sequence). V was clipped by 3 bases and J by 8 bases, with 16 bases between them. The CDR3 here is CSARVGAVSEAFF. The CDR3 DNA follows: TGCAGTGCTAGGGTAGGGGCGGTTTCCGAAGCTTTCTTT.

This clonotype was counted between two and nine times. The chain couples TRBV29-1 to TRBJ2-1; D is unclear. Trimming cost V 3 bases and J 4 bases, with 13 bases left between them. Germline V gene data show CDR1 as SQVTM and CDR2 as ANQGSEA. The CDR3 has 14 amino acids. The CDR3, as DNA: TGCAGCGTTGATCACCGGTTGGGTTACAATGAGCAGTTCTTC. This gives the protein CSVDHRLGYNEQFF.

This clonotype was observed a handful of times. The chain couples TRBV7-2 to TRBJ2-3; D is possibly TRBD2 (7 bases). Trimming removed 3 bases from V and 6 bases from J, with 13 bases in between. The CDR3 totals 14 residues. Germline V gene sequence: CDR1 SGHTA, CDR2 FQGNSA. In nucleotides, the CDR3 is TGTGCCAGCAGCTTTGGGGGGGGGCGGGATACGCAGTATTTT. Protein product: CASSFGGGRDTQYF.

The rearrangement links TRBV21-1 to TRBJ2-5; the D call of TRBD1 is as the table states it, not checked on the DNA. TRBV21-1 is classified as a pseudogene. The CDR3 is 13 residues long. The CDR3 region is CASSKRSQGTQYF. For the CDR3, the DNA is TGTGCCAGCAGCAAGCGGTCTCAGGGGACCCAGTACTTC.

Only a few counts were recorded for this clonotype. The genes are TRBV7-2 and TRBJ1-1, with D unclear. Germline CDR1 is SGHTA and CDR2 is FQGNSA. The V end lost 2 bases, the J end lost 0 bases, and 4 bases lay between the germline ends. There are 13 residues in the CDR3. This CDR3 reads CASSLLMNTEAFF. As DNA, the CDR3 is TGTGCCAGCAGCTTATTAATGAACACTGAAGCTTTCTTT.

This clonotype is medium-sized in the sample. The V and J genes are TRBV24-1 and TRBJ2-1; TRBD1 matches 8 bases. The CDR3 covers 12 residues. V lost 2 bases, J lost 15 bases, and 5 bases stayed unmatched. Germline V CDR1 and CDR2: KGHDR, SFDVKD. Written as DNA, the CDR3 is TGTGCCACCAGTGATTCGGACAGGGCCCTGTTCTTC. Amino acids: CATSDSDRALFF.

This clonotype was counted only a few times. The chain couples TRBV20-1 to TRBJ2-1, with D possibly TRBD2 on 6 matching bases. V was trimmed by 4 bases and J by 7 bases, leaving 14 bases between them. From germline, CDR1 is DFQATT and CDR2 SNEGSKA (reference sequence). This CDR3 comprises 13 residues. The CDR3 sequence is CSAKRASRNEQFF. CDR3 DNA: TGCAGTGCTAAGCGGGCCTCTAGGAATGAGCAGTTCTTC.

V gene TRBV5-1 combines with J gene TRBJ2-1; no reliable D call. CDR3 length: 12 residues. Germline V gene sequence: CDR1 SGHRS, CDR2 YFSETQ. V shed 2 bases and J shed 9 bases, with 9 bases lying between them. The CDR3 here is CASSFVGPEQFF. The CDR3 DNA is TGCGCCAGCAGCTTCGTAGGGCCTGAGCAGTTCTTC.

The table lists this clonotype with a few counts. CDR3 residues: CATSDQQGEAYGYTF. Written as DNA, the CDR3 is TGTGCCACCAGTGATCAGCAGGGGGAAGCCTATGGCTACACCTTC. The chain joins TRBV24-1 to TRBJ1-2; TRBD1 aligns across 7 bases. CDR1 is KGHDR, CDR2 SFDVKD, per germline. Trimming at V came to 3 bases and at J to 4 bases, leaving 7 bases not matched to a gene. The CDR3 is 15 amino acids.

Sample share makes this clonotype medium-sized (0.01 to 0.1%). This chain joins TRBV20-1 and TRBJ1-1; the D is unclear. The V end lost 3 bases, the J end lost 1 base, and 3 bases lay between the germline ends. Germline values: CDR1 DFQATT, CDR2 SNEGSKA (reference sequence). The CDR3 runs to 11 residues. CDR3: CSASRNTEAFF. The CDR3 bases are TGCAGTGCTAGCAGGAACACTGAAGCTTTCTTT.

CDR3: CASSLLGYEQYF. The CDR3 DNA is TGCGCCAGCAGCTTGTTGGGTTACGAGCAGTACTTC. The chain joins TRBV5-1 to TRBJ2-7; the D is unclear. V lost 1 base, J lost 4 bases, and 6 bases lay in between. CDR1 SGHRS and CDR2 YFSETQ come from the germline V gene. CDR3 length equals 12 residues.

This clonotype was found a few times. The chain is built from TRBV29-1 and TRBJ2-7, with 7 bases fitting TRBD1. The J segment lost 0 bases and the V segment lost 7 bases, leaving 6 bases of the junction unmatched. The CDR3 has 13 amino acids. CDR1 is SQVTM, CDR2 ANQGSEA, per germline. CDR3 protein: CSASTGNSYEQYF. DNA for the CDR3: TGCAGCGCCTCGACAGGGAACTCCTACGAGCAGTACTTC.

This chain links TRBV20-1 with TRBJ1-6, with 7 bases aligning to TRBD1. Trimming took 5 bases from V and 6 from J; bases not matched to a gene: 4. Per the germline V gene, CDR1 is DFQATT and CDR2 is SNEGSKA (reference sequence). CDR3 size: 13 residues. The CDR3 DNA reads TGCAGTGCTGAAGACAGGGCTAATTCACCCCTCCACTTT. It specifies CSAEDRANSPLHF.

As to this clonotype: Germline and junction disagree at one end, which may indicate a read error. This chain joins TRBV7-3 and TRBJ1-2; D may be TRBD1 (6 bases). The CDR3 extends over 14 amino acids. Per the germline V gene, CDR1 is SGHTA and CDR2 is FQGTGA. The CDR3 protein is CASSITRTVYGYTF. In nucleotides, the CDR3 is TGTGCCAGCAGCATAACAAGGACAGTCTATGGCTACACCTTC.